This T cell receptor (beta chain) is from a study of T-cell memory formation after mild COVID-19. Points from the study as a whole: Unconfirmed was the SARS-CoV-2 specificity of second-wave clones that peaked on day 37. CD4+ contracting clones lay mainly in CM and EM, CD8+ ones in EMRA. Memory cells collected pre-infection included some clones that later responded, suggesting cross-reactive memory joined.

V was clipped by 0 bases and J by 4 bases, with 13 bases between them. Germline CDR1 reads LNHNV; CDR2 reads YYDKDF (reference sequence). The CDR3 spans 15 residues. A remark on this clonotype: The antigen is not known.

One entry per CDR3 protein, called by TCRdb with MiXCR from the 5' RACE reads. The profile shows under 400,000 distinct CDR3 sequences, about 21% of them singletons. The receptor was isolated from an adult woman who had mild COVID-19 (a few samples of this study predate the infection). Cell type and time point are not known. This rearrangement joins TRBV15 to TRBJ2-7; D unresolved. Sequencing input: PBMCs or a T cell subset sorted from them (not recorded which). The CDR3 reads CATSRDGQLGYEQYF. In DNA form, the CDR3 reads TGTGCCACCAGCAGAGATGGCCAACTTGGATACGAGCAGTACTTC. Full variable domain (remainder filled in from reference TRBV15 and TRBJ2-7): DAMVIQNPRYQVTQFGKPVTLSCSQTLNHNVMYWYQQKSSQAPKLLFHYYDKDFNNEADTPDNFQSRRPNTSFCFLDIRSPGLGDTAMYLCATSRDGQLGYEQYFGPGTRLTVT.